These 2 T cell receptor beta chains were all obtained from the same sample, sequenced in a study of shared clonotypes between healthy human individuals (dated by TCRdb to about 2020). Library construction relied on the immunoSEQ multiplex PCR assay. TCRdb limited this immuneACCESS table to in-frame rearrangements with V and J called. A share of clones is missing; checked studies link under half to unresolved V genes, and the rest is unexplained. In all, the sample holds over 850,000 clones, and about 80% of those were seen once. The ten largest account for 0.55% to 0.7% of the sample. Sequencing was performed on memory CD4+ T cells from PBMCs. Reading the label with the study, this specimen's cell subset or site is: CD45RA-negative fraction. These receptors were obtained from a man younger than 35 in good health. Some clones in this sample may be carry-over from other donors' samples.

As regards this clone: Other DNA sequences of this sample code for an identical CDR3. This sequence joins TRBV6-5 and TRBJ1-5; D ambiguous. The CDR3 covers 15 residues. The V gene's germline CDR1 is MNHEY and CDR2 SVGAGI. Between the trimmed V and J ends, which lost 0 bases and 1 base, there was a span of 7 bases. Here the CDR3 DNA reads TGTGCCAGCAGTTACTCTTTTCCGAGCAATCAGCCCCAGCATTTT. Its protein product is CASSYSFPSNQPQHF.

In the case of this clone: Other DNA sequences from this sample encode an identical CDR3 as well. The CDR3 here is CASSLAGANTEAFF. In DNA, the CDR3 is TGCGCCAGCAGCTTGGCGGGGGCGAACACTGAAGCTTTCTTT. This chain joins TRBV5-1 and TRBJ1-1, with a possible D match to TRBD1 (6 bases). The CDR3 has 14 residues. Per the germline V gene, CDR1 is SGHRS and CDR2 is YFSETQ. With 0 bases removed from V and 1 base from J, the gap between germline ends came to 7 bases.